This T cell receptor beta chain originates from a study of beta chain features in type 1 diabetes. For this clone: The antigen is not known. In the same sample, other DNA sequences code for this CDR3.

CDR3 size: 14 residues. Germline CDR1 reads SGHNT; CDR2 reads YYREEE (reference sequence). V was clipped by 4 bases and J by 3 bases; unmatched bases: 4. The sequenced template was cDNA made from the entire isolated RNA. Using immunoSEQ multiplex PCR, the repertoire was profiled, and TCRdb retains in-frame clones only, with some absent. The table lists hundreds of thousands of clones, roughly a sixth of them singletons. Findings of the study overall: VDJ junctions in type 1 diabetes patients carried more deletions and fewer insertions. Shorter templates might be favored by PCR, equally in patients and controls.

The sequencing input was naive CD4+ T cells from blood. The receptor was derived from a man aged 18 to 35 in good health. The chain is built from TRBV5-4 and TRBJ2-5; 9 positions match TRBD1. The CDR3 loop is CASSLGTGKETQYF. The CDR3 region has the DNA TGTGCCAGCAGCCTCGGGACAGGGAAAGAGACCCAGTACTTC.